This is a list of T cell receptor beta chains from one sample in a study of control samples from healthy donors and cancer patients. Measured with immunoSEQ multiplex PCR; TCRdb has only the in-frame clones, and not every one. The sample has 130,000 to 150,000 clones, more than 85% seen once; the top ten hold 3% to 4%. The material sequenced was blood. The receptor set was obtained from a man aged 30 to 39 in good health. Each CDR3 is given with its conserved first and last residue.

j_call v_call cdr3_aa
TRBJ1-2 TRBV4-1 CASSQEGGGYTF
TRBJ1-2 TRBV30 CAWSVLTGGPYGYTF
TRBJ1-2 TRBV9 CASSVEEGVAGGYTF
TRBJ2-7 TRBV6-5 CASSAGRTGASEQYF
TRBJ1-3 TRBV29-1 CSVAVGGATGNTIYF
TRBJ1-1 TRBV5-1 CASSLNGQGNTEAFF
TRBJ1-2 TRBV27 CASSLAPRVPNPGYGYTF
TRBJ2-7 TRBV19 CASRERGREEQYF
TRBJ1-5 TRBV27 CASSTGYSNQPQHF
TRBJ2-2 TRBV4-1 CASSQVTGGSPGELFF
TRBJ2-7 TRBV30 CAWSVRQAGYEQYF
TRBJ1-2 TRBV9 CASSSRQDYNYGYTF
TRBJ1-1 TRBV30 CAWSWTGSAAEAFF
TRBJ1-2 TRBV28 CASTRLGVGYGYTF
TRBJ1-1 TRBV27 CASSFRENTEAFF
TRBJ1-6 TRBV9 CASSGDRVGLIPPLHF
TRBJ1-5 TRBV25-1 CASAGDNQPQHF
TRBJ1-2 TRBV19 CASSTDRGYGYTF
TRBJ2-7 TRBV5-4 CASSEGTGGRYEQYF
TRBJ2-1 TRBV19 CASTDYNEQFF
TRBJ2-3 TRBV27 CASSLGDRVLDTQYF
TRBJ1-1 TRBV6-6 CASSSWALNTEAFF
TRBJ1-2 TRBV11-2 CASSLEVAGGYYGYTF
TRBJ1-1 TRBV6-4 CASSDGRGNTEAFF
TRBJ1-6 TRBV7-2 CASSSEGPGDSPLHF
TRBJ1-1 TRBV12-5 CASGITGGGTEAFF
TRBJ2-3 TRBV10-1 CASGSGSYTDTQYF
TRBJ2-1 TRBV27 CASSTRGPKNEQFF
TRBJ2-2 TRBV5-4 CASSLDKRGGRAGELFF
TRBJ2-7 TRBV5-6 CASSFRTTSSYEQYF
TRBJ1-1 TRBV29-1 CSGERQMNTEAFF
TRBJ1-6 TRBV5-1 CASSLAGYNSPLHF